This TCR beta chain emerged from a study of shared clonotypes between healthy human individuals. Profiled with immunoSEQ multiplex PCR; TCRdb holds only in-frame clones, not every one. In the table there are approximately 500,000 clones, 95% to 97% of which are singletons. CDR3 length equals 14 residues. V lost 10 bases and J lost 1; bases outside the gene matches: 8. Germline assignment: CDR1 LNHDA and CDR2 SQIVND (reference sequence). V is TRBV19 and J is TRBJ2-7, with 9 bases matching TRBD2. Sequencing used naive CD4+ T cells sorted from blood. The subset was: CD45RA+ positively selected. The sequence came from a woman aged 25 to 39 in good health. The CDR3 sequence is CANTGTSISYEQYF. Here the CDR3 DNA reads TGTGCCAACACCGGGACTAGCATTTCCTACGAGCAGTACTTC.